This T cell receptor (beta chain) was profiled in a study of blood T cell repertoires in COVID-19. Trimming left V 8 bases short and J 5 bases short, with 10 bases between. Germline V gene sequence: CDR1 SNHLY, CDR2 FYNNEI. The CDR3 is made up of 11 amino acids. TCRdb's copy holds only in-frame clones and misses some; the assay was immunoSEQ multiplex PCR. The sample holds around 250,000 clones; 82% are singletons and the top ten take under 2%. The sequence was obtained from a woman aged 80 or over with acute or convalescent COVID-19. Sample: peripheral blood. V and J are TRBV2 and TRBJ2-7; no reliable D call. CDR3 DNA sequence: TGTGCCAGCGGCTTAACAGACGAGCAGTACTTC. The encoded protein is CASGLTDEQYF. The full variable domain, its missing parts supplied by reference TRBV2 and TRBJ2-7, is EPEVTQTPSHQVTQMGQEVILRCVPISNHLYFYWYRQILGQKVEFLVSFYNNEISEKSEIFDDQFSVERPDGSNFTLKIRSTKLEDSAMYFCASGLTDEQYFGPGTRLTVT.